The 23 T cell receptor beta chains below come from one sample, sequenced in a study of control samples from healthy donors and cancer patients. TCRdb's copy holds only in-frame clones and misses some; the assay was immunoSEQ multiplex PCR. The sample yields 78,000 or so clones, around nine tenths seen once. The sequencing input was blood. These receptors all stem from a woman between 45 and 65 years old in good health.

This chain's CDR3 is CASSLVGEQYF. CDR3 in DNA: TGTGCCAGCAGCTTGGTGGGCGAGCAGTACTTC. The chain carries TRBV5-4 and TRBJ2-7; D not resolved. The CDR3 totals 11 residues. Germline V CDR1 and CDR2: SGHNT, YYREEE (reference sequence). V shed 0 bases and J shed 6 bases, with 4 bases lying between them.

The CDR3 DNA reads TGCGCCAGCAGCCTAGAACCGGGACAGGTATCCTACGAGCAGTACTTC. Translating it yields CASSLEPGQVSYEQYF. The V gene is TRBV5-1, the J gene TRBJ2-7; 8 positions agree with TRBD1. CDR3 size: 16 residues. Per germline, CDR1 SGHRS and CDR2 YFSETQ. V was pared by 4 bases and J by 1 base, with 10 bases of the junction left unmatched.

The chain links TRBV3-1 (or the pseudogene TRBV3-2) to TRBJ2-7, with 9 bases identical to TRBD2. Trimming at V came to 2 bases and at J to 4 bases, leaving 6 bases not matched to a gene. There are 15 residues in the CDR3. Germline V CDR1 and CDR2: LGHDT, YNNKEL (reference sequence). The CDR3 protein is CASSQSSGAPYEQYF. In DNA, the CDR3 is TGTGCCAGCAGCCAATCTAGCGGGGCCCCTTACGAGCAGTACTTC.

The rearrangement uses TRBV4-2 and TRBJ2-3; D is unresolved. Trimming cost V 1 base and J 0 bases, with 5 bases left between them. The CDR3 loop spans 14 amino acids. CDR1 and CDR2 (germline): LGHNA, YNFKEQ. This CDR3 is CASSQGVSTDTQYF. The CDR3 nucleotides read TGTGCCAGCAGCCAAGGGGTTAGCACAGATACGCAGTATTTT.

The chain combines TRBV18 with TRBJ1-2, with D perhaps TRBD1 (5 bases). Germline V gives CDR1 KGHSH, CDR2 LQKENI. This CDR3 has 12 residues. Trimming took off 2 bases at V and 4 bases at J, with 5 bases between the two ends. DNA of the CDR3: TGTGCCAGCTCACCAGGGACCTATGGCTACACCTTC. Translating gives CASSPGTYGYTF. Full variable domain (rest looked up from reference TRBV18 and TRBJ1-2): NAGVMQNPRHLVRRRGQEARLRCSPMKGHSHVYWYRQLPEEGLKFMVYLQKENIIDESGMPKERFSAEFPKEGPSILRIQQVVRGDSAAYFCASSPGTYGYTFGSGTRLTVV.

The chain recombines TRBV5-6 with TRBJ1-4; D remains ambiguous. The germline gives CDR1 SGHDT, CDR2 YYEEEE. The CDR3 consists of 12 residues. Trimming removed 1 base at V and 10 bases at J, with 8 bases between. The CDR3 nucleotides are TGTGCCAGCAGCTTGTACAGTTTAAAACTGTTTTTT. This gives the protein CASSLYSLKLFF.

The J gene is TRBJ1-2, the V gene TRBV6-1, with D possibly being TRBD1 (6 bases). The V gene's germline CDR1 is MNHNS and CDR2 SASEGT. CDR3 size: 15 residues. Between the trimmed V and J ends, which lost 3 bases and 4 bases, there was a span of 15 bases. CDR3 region: CASSDEQGRGYGYTF. As DNA, the CDR3 is TGTGCCAGCAGTGACGAACAGGGTCGGGGCTATGGCTACACCTTC.

This chain connects TRBV2 to TRBJ1-2; D is ambiguous. This CDR3 spans 13 amino acids. Trimming took off 5 bases at V and 4 bases at J, with 11 bases between the two ends. Germline CDR1 reads SNHLY; CDR2 reads FYNNEI. The CDR3 region is CASSYDALYGYTF. DNA of the CDR3: TGTGCCAGCAGTTATGATGCACTCTATGGCTACACCTTC.

The V and J genes are TRBV3-1 (or the pseudogene TRBV3-2) and TRBJ2-3; D remains unclear. The length of the CDR3 is 12 residues. Germline V gene lookup returns CDR1 LGHDT and CDR2 YNNKEL (reference sequence). V was clipped by 10 bases and J by 6 bases, with 14 bases between them. CDR3 in amino acids: CATRATGDTQYF. CDR3 nucleotide sequence: TGTGCCACCCGGGCCACCGGGGATACGCAGTATTTT.

Notes on this clone: Being one base from a much bigger clone, this may be a read error. The rearrangement uses TRBV21-1 and TRBJ2-2. TRBV21-1 counts as a pseudogene. The CDR3 extends over 12 amino acids. The CDR3 spells CASSLGAGELFF. CDR3 nucleotide sequence: TGTGCCAGCAGCCTGGGGGCCGGGGAGCTGTTTTTT.

This chain joins TRBV6-5 and TRBJ1-2; D call uncertain. CDR1 is MNHEY and CDR2 is SVGAGI in the germline V gene. With 8 bases removed from V and 7 bases from J, the gap between germline ends came to 14 bases. The CDR3 sequence is 12 residues long. CDR3 sequence reads: CASRQEPLGYTF. The DNA for the CDR3 is TGTGCCAGCCGGCAGGAACCTCTTGGCTACACCTTC.

J is TRBJ2-2 and V is TRBV6-6; 13 positions match TRBD2. The CDR3 covers 14 residues. The V gene's germline CDR1 is MNHNY and CDR2 SVGAGI (reference sequence). V shed 10 bases and J 5 bases; nucleotides not matched to a gene: 4. The CDR3 reads CATGTSGDTGELFF. For the CDR3, the DNA is TGTGCCACGGGGACTAGCGGGGATACCGGGGAGCTGTTTTTT.

The chain has TRBV10-3 and TRBJ1-3; 8 bases align to TRBD1. Germline V gene sequence: CDR1 ENHRY, CDR2 SYGVKD. V was pared by 10 bases and J by 0 bases, with 8 bases of the junction left unmatched. The CDR3 length is 15 residues. As DNA, the CDR3 is TGTGCCAACAGGGGGGACTCTAGCTCTGGAAACACCATATATTTT. This sequence encodes CANRGDSSSGNTIYF.

The chain recombines TRBV29-1 with TRBJ2-7; the D is unclear. Between the trimmed V and J ends, which lost 0 bases and 2 bases, there was a span of 11 bases. Per the germline V gene, CDR1 is SQVTM and CDR2 is ANQGSEA. The CDR3 sequence is 14 residues long. CDR3 region: CSVEEVGPTYEQYF. The CDR3 DNA is TGCAGCGTTGAAGAAGTAGGGCCCACCTACGAGCAGTACTTC.

This clone was seen a handful of times. The chain carries TRBV24-1 and TRBJ1-2; no firm D call. The CDR3 totals 15 residues. Germline V gene sequence: CDR1 KGHDR, CDR2 SFDVKD. V lost 3 bases and J 4 bases, leaving 14 bases between the germline ends. The CDR3 coding sequence is TGTGCCACCAGTGATCCTAGAATACCGTCCTATGGCTACACCTTC. Its translation: CATSDPRIPSYGYTF.

The chain employs TRBV20-1 and TRBJ1-5, with unresolved D. V was clipped by 3 bases and J by 6 bases, with 12 bases between them. CDR3 length: 13 amino acids. Germline CDR1 DFQATT, CDR2 SNEGSKA (reference sequence). The CDR3 loop is CSASPVSGQPQHF. For the CDR3, the DNA is TGCAGTGCTAGTCCAGTATCGGGTCAGCCCCAGCATTTT.

The gene calls are TRBV29-1 and TRBJ1-1; the D is unclear. The CDR3 is 10 residues long. The V gene's germline CDR1 is SQVTM and CDR2 ANQGSEA. Deletions cut 7 bases from V and 6 bases from J, with 9 bases between. The CDR3 loop is CSAGDAEAFF. The CDR3 nucleotides are TGCAGCGCGGGTGATGCTGAAGCTTTCTTT.

The chain recombines TRBV15 with TRBJ1-5; D is unclear. The CDR3 contains 19 residues. The germline CDR1 and CDR2 sequences are LNHNV and YYDKDF (reference sequence). The V gene lost 0 bases and the J gene lost 0 bases, with 18 bases spanning the gap. DNA for the CDR3: TGTGCCACCAGCAGAGATTCCCCGGGAGGGTACTATAGCAATCAGCCCCAGCATTTT. It is translated as CATSRDSPGGYYSNQPQHF.

V and J are TRBV7-9 and TRBJ1-5, with 7 bases fitting TRBD1. Germline CDR1 is SEHNR and CDR2 is FQNEAQ (reference sequence). The CDR3 contains 14 residues. Germline trimming cut 1 base from V and 7 bases from J; bases unmatched to any gene: 4. The DNA of the CDR3 is TGTGCCAGCAGCTTAGTCGGCAGGGGGCAGCCCCAGCATTTT. The encoded protein is CASSLVGRGQPQHF.

This clone was observed a single time. This chain connects TRBV10-3 to TRBJ2-1; 9 bases align to TRBD2. This CDR3 region has 14 residues. Per the germline V gene, CDR1 is ENHRY and CDR2 is SYGVKD. The V and J ends lost 11 bases and 5 bases, in that order; junction bases with no gene match: 10. The CDR3 is CASALAGNHNEQFF. The CDR3 coding sequence is TGTGCCTCCGCCCTAGCGGGGAACCACAATGAGCAGTTCTTC.

The CDR3 DNA is TGTGCCAGCAGCGGGAGGGGAAATGAGCAGTTCTTC. Its protein is CASSGRGNEQFF. The J gene is TRBJ2-1, the V gene TRBV3-1 (or the pseudogene TRBV3-2); 7 positions match TRBD2. The CDR3 loop spans 12 amino acids. V was clipped by 5 bases and J by 7 bases; unmatched bases: 2. CDR1 is LGHDT and CDR2 is YNNKEL in the germline V gene (reference sequence).

The chain carries TRBV4-1 and TRBJ2-1; 8 bases agree with TRBD2. Trimming at V came to 0 bases and at J to 5 bases, leaving 9 bases not matched to a gene. The length of the CDR3 is 17 residues. CDR1 and CDR2 (germline): MGHRA, YSYEKL. The CDR3 nucleotides are TGCGCCAGCAGCCAAGATACGGGGGGGAGATGGGACAATGAGCAGTTCTTC. Amino acid sequence: CASSQDTGGRWDNEQFF.

The V gene is TRBV12-2, the J gene TRBJ2-7; the D call TRBD2 from the table was never checked on the DNA. TRBV12-2 is deemed a pseudogene. This CDR3 is built from 12 residues. Here the CDR3 reads CASRHPDCEQYF. CDR3 nucleotide sequence: TGTGCAAGTCGCCACCCGGACTGTGAACAGTACTTC.